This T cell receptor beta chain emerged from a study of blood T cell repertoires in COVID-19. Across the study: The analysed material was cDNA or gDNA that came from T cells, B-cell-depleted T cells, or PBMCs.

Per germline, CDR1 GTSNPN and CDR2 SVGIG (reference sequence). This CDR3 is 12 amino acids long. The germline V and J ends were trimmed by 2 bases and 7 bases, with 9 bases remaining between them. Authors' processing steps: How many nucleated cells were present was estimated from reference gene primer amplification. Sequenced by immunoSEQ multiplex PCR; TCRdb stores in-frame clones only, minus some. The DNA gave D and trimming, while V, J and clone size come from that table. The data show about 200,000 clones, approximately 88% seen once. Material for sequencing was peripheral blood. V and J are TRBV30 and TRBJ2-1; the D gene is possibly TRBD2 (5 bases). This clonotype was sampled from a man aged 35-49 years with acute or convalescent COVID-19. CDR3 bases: TGTGCCTGGAGTTCGGACTGGAATGAGCAGTTCTTC. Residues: CAWSSDWNEQFF.